The rows below give T cell receptor beta chains drawn from one sample of a study of cytotoxic CD8 clonotypes in ibrutinib-treated CLL. Here immunoSEQ multiplex PCR was the method, and the copy in TCRdb shows in-frame clones only, minus some. Of 9,500 to 15,000 clones detected, 62% appear once; the ten largest clones hold 25%. Sequencing used PBMCs, obtained before ibrutinib treatment. Every receptor here comes from a human donor with chronic lymphocytic leukemia. Both conserved end residues are part of each CDR3.

cdr3_aa | v_call
CASSLGTGGGKLFF | TRBV7-8
CATSRDPMGRTGANVLTF | TRBV15
CASSPVGGGVSYEQYF | TRBV7-2
CSVERGGQETQYF | TRBV29-1
CASTPRGGGQGTQYF | TRBV7-9
CSVEDLRFYNEQFF | TRBV29-1
CASSPYSGANVLTF | TRBV5-4
CASSPPSGGSYNEQFF | TRBV5-1
CASSLSGYYNEQFF | TRBV7-6
CASSSERGSPYGYTF | TRBV7-7
CASSLGVRADTQYF | TRBV5-1
CASSLASGAGLSYEQYF | TRBV5-6
CAWSVTANYGYTF | TRBV30
CARSLGQGNAGYTF | TRBV5-3
CASSWGRSRSGNTIYF | TRBV28
CASSFDQGGNQPQHF | TRBV11-2
CASSEASMYQETQYF | TRBV2
CASSLVPRDRGLGADTQYF | TRBV7-6
CASSLGLGGYTF | TRBV13
CASSIRTTKYF | TRBV19
CASSLQRSTGELFF | TRBV11-2
CASSERGNTIYF | TRBV2
CASSKGAGGDYGYTF | TRBV21-1
CASSIYVSAGRIYGYTF | TRBV19
CASSLRGRGYGYTF | TRBV21-1
CASSQERQGLRFF | TRBV4-3
CASSLLDTQYF | TRBV7-8
CASSFDRGNEQFF | TRBV5-1
CASSVDAGGQTDTQYF | TRBV9
CASSFLQGGGSPLHF | TRBV27
CASSPLGGYTLATNEKLFF | TRBV7-9
CASSSGPRYEQYF | TRBV27
CSVGNGELFF | TRBV29-1
CASSVGAGGSSEAFF | TRBV9
CASSQDLRRELNTEAFF | TRBV4-3
CASNPGRGYNEQFF | TRBV7-8
CASRHWRGGNTEAFF | TRBV25-1
CSVSGTLNTEAFF | TRBV29-1
CSGTGGYGAHTDTQYF | TRBV29-1
CASSQSWGHLSYGYTF | TRBV23-1
CASSEALLRVSGNTIYF | TRBV6-1
CASSLDRVRNIQYF | TRBV4-3
CASSLQGFGYTF | TRBV28